This T cell receptor (beta chain) was observed in a study of monozygotic twins with inflammatory bowel disease. Samples each yielded cDNA through eight separate reactions. TCRdb re-called the 5' RACE reads and shows each CDR3 protein once, DNA omitted. The listing records approximately 380,000 distinct CDR3 sequences. Germline-derived CDR1 and CDR2 are SGHTA and FQGNSA. The CDR3 has 14 amino acids. Concerning this clonotype itself: The antigen is not known.

Study-wide results and limits: Relative to healthy twins, IBD patients had fewer clonotypes in common with others, a gap that was especially apparent with disease activity.

This chain uses TRBV7-2 with TRBJ1-2; TCRdb reports TRBD1, a call that lacks DNA to check it against. The TCR sequence derives from a human donor with ulcerative colitis or Crohn's disease, or a healthy co-twin of an affected twin (not recorded which). The sequencing sample was made of blood. The CDR3 protein is CASSPRLFGNGYTF.